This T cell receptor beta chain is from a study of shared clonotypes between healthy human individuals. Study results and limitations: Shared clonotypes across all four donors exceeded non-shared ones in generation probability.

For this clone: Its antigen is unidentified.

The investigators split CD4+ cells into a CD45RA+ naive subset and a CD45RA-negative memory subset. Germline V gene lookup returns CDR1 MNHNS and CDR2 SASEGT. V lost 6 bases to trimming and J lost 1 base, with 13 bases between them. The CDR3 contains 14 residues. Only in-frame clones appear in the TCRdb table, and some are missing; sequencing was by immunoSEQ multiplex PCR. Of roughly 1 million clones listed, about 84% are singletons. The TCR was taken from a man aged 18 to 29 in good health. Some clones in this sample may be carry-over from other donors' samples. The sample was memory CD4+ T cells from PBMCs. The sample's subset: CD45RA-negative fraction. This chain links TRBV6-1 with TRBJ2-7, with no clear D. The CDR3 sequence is CASSRGRASYEQYF. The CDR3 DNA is TGTGCCAGCAGCCGAGGACGTGCGTCCTACGAGCAGTACTTC.